These 18 T cell receptor beta chains share one sample of origin, sequenced in a study of blood T cells in healthy people across ages (dated by TCRdb to 2013 to 2016). The library was obtained by 5' RACE. The sequencer was an Illumina HiSeq 2500. A second PCR of roughly 6 to 11 cycles was run with a J-beta primer mix and a sample-barcoded 5' primer. TCRdb trimmed public reads at Q25 via fastp, called clones via MiXCR and kept in-frame beta chains. Every entry covers one CDR3 protein and lists the most common genes and DNA from its rows. The sample table lists 630,000 or so distinct CDR3 sequences, 32% of them with a count of one. Jointly, the top ten make up approximately 15% of the sample. Input material: blood. The receptor source for this set is a woman of 80 years or more in good health. Donor details come from another sample of the same person, matched by shared clones.

This clonotype showed up many times. V and J are TRBV10-3 and TRBJ2-5; TRBD2 matches 14 bases. V shed 2 bases and J 2 bases; nucleotides not matched to a gene: 4. The germline gives CDR1 ENHRY, CDR2 SYGVKD. The CDR3 extends over 17 amino acids. CDR3 nucleotides: TGTGCCATCAGTGAGCCCGGGACTAGCGGGGGTCAAGAGACCCAGTACTTC. This encodes CAISEPGTSGGQETQYF.

CDR3 amino acids: CASSLDIRGYEQYF. In DNA, the CDR3 is TGTGCCAGCAGTCTCGACATTAGGGGCTACGAGCAGTACTTC. The chain employs TRBV27 and TRBJ2-7; D perhaps matches TRBD1 (5 bases). Trimming stripped 5 bases from V and 3 bases from J, with 14 bases between. CDR1 and CDR2 (germline): MNHEY, SMNVEV (reference sequence). The CDR3 is 14 amino acids.

In its sample, this clonotype was seen many times. The chain uses TRBV6-1 and TRBJ2-1; no clear D. CDR1 and CDR2 (germline): MNHNS, SASEGT. The ends were cut back, 0 bases at V and 0 bases at J, with 9 bases in the middle. The CDR3 sequence is 16 residues long. CDR3 DNA: TGTGCCAGCAGTGAAGCGGCAGTATTCTCCTACAATGAGCAGTTCTTC. Translation: CASSEAAVFSYNEQFF.

This clonotype was seen at least ten times. The chain joins TRBV6-1 to TRBJ2-3; 11 bases align to TRBD2. This CDR3 is built from 16 residues. V lost 5 bases to trimming and J lost 4 bases; unmatched junction nucleotides: 8. In germline, CDR1 is MNHNS, CDR2 SASEGT. The CDR3 DNA reads TGTGCCAGCAGTCCCCTTAGCGGGGGGGCGGCAGATACGCAGTATTTT. Translated, it gives CASSPLSGGAADTQYF.

This clonotype was observed a few times. The chain combines TRBV5-1 with TRBJ2-2, with 9 bases identical to TRBD2. This CDR3 region has 16 residues. Germline values: CDR1 SGHRS, CDR2 YFSETQ. V lost 4 bases, J lost 4 bases, and 8 bases stayed unmatched. For the CDR3, the DNA is TGCGCCAGCAGCCTGGGGGCTAGCGGGGTCACCGGGGAGCTGTTTTTT. Encoded protein: CASSLGASGVTGELFF.

The chain employs TRBV28 and TRBJ2-4, with no clear D. The V gene lost 9 bases and the J gene lost 5 bases, with 14 bases spanning the gap. The germline gives CDR1 MDHEN, CDR2 SYDVKM. The CDR3 has 13 amino acids. The chain's CDR3 is CARIWWPQNIQYF. The CDR3 region has the DNA TGTGCCAGGATCTGGTGGCCCCAAAACATTCAGTACTTC.

This clonotype has just a few counts. The gene calls are TRBV27 and TRBJ2-1; 9 bases agree with TRBD2. The CDR3 runs to 15 residues. CDR1 MNHEY and CDR2 SMNVEV come from the germline V gene (reference sequence). V was pared by 3 bases and J by 5 bases, with 5 bases of the junction left unmatched. DNA for the CDR3: TGTGCCAGCAGTTTTGAGCGGACTAGCGACAATGAGCAGTTCTTC. Protein: CASSFERTSDNEQFF.

The CDR3 region is CAISGGVGENTEAFF. Here the CDR3 DNA reads TGTGCCATCAGTGGTGGGGTTGGCGAGAACACTGAAGCTTTCTTT. The chain has TRBV10-3 and TRBJ1-1, with no clear D. This CDR3 comprises 15 residues. Germline V gene sequence: CDR1 ENHRY, CDR2 SYGVKD. Deletions cut 4 bases from V and 1 base from J, with 13 bases between.

This clonotype was seen at least ten times. This chain joins TRBV6-2 or TRBV6-3 and TRBJ1-5; D remains ambiguous. The CDR3 has 15 residues. V was shortened by 10 bases and J by 0 bases, with 16 bases between the two germline ends. Germline V gives CDR1 MNHEY, CDR2 SVGEGT. As DNA, the CDR3 is TGTGCCACACGAGAGACGGCGGGTAGCAATCAGCCCCAGCATTTT. It yields the protein CATRETAGSNQPQHF.

As to this clonotype: This may come from a read error, since a much larger clone is one base off. V gene TRBV7-2 combines with J gene TRBJ2-1; perhaps TRBD2 as D (5 bases). The CDR3 loop spans 15 amino acids. The germline V gene encodes CDR1 SGHTA and CDR2 FQGNSA. The CDR3 bases are TGTGCCAGCAGCTACCCCGGGGTTTTCTACAATGAGCATTTCTTC. Translating it yields CASSYPGVFYNEHFF.

This clonotype appeared many times. The chain links TRBV9 to TRBJ2-4, with D possibly being TRBD2 (7 bases). The CDR3 length is 17 residues. V lost 4 bases and J lost 0, with 17 bases in between. Germline V gives CDR1 SGDLS, CDR2 YYNGEE. The CDR3 DNA reads TGTGCCAGCAGCCCTTTGGGGGGGGGACAAGCCAAAAACATTCAGTACTTC. It translates to CASSPLGGGQAKNIQYF.

The chain recombines TRBV20-1 with TRBJ1-5; a weak D match, TRBD1 (6 bases). The CDR3 spans 15 residues. V shed 2 bases and J shed 1 base, with 12 bases lying between them. The germline CDR1 and CDR2 sequences are DFQATT and SNEGSKA (reference sequence). Here the CDR3 reads CSARRPDRSNQPQHF. The CDR3 DNA sequence: TGCAGTGCTAGACGACCTGACAGGAGCAATCAGCCCCAGCATTTT.

The sample holds many counts of this clonotype. As DNA, the CDR3 is TGCGCCAGCAGCGTCGGGACAGGGGCAAATGAGCAGTTCTTC. It codes for CASSVGTGANEQFF. V and J are TRBV5-1 and TRBJ2-1; 10 bases fit TRBD1. CDR1 SGHRS and CDR2 YFSETQ come from the germline V gene. The junction had 5 bases not matched to a gene; V was cut back by 4 bases and J by 7 bases. CDR3 length: 14 amino acids.

The chain has TRBV7-9 and TRBJ1-1; 8 positions match TRBD1. Germline V lookup: CDR1 SEHNR, CDR2 FQNEAQ (reference sequence). V trimming: 4 bases; J trimming: 2 bases; junction bases outside the gene matches: 9. The CDR3 runs 16 residues. The CDR3 reads CASSSSRQGINTEAFF. The CDR3 coding sequence is TGTGCCAGCAGCTCCTCGAGACAGGGGATTAACACTGAAGCTTTCTTT.

The rearrangement links TRBV29-1 to TRBJ1-5; D perhaps matches TRBD1 (6 bases). The CDR3 is 15 amino acids. V was clipped by 7 bases and J by 6 bases, with 22 bases between them. Germline CDR1 reads SQVTM; CDR2 reads ANQGSEA. CDR3 bases: TGCAGCGCCCGAGTGGGGGGCGACCCGAGTCAGCCCCAGCATTTT. Translating gives CSARVGGDPSQPQHF.

The chain links TRBV7-2 to TRBJ2-4; TRBD1 agrees at 9 bases. Germline loops: CDR1 SGHTA, CDR2 FQGNSA. This CDR3 contains 15 residues. The trim removed 5 bases at V and 9 bases at J, leaving 11 bases unmatched. The CDR3 DNA reads TGTGCCAGCAGCCCCTTAGCCGGGACAGGGACCATTCAGTACTTC. Translation gives CASSPLAGTGTIQYF.

This clonotype has only a few counts. It may be a read error: a sequence one base away is much more abundant. The chain couples TRBV29-1 to TRBJ2-1; D gene uncertain. Germline CDR1 SQVTM, CDR2 ANQGSEA. This CDR3 has 14 residues. The CDR3 region has the DNA TGCAGCGTTGAGCTTTCCTTGTCCTACAATGAGCGGTTCTTC. Translated: CSVELSLSYNERFF.

This clonotype was seen repeatedly, ten times or more. V gene TRBV7-2 combines with J gene TRBJ1-6; tentative D call: TRBD1 (6 bases). Trimming cost V 5 bases and J 9 bases, with 17 bases left between them. CDR1 is SGHTA, CDR2 FQGNSA, per germline. This CDR3 is built from 15 residues. CDR3 in amino acids: CASSRLGSGVSPLHF. The CDR3 DNA reads TGTGCCAGCAGCCGCTTAGGGTCAGGGGTTTCACCCCTCCACTTT.